This section outlines one T cell receptor beta chain sequence together with its context. Its target is not known. This entry comes from a study of cytomegalovirus exposure and HLA in healthy donors. Findings and caveats of the study: Across donors, most TCRs were seen rarely, yet some public ones were widespread. Prior analysis indicated that the majority of TCR beta V segments exhibited productivity approximately 87% or approximately 30% of the time. Common viral pathogens seemed, in a later analysis, to connect with several of the most significant clusters.

PCR amplification relied on 60 Vbeta primers (plus 13 Jbeta primers). TCRdb keeps only in-frame clones here, not all; method: immunoSEQ multiplex PCR. The table lists about 150,000 clones, 85% of them singletons. The sequenced sample was PBMCs. The source of this sequence is a woman aged 18-35 years in good health and CMV-seronegative.

The CDR3 loop is CATPRPGGYEQYF. For the CDR3, the DNA is TGTGCCACCCCGCGGCCAGGGGGCTACGAGCAGTACTTC. The gene calls are TRBV6-1 and TRBJ2-5; 7 positions agree with TRBD1. The end of the DNA is better explained by TRBJ2-7, so the J call may be wrong. This CDR3 contains 13 residues. CDR1 and CDR2 (germline): MNHNS, SASEGT.